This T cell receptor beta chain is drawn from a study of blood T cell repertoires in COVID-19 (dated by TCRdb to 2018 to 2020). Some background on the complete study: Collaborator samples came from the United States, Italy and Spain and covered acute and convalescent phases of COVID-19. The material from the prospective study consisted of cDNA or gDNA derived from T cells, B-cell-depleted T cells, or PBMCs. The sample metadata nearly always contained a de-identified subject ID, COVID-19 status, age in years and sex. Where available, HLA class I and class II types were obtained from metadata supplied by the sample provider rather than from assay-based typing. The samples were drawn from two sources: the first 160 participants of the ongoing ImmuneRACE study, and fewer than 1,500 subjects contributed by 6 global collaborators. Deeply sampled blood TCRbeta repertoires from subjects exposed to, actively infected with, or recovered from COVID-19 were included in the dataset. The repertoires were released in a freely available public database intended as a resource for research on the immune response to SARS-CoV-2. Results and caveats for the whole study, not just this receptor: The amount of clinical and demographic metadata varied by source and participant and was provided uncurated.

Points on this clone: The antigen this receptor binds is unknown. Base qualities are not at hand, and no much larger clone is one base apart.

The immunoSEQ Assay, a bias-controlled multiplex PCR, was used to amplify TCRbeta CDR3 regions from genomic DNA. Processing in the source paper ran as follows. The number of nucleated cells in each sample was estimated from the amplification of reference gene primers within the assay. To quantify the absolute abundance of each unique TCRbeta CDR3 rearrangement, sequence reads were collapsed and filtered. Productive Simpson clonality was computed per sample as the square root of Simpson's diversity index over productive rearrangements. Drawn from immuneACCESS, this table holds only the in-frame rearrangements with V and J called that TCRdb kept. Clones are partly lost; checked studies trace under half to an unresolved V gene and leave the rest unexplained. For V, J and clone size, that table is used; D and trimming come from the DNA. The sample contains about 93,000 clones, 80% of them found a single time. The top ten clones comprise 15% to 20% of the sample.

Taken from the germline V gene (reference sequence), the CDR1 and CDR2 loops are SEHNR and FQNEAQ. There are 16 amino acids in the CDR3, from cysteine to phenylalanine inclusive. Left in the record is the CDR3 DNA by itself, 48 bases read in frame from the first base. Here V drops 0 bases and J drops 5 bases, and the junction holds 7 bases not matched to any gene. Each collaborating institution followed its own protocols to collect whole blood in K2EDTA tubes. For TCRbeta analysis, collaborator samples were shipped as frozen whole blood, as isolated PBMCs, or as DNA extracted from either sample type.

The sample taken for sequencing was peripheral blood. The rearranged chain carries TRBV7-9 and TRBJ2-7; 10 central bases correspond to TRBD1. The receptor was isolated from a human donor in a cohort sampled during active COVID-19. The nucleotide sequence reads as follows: TGTGCCAGCAGCTTAGCCACGGGACAGGGGTGGCACGAGCAGTACTTC. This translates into CASSLATGQGWHEQYF.